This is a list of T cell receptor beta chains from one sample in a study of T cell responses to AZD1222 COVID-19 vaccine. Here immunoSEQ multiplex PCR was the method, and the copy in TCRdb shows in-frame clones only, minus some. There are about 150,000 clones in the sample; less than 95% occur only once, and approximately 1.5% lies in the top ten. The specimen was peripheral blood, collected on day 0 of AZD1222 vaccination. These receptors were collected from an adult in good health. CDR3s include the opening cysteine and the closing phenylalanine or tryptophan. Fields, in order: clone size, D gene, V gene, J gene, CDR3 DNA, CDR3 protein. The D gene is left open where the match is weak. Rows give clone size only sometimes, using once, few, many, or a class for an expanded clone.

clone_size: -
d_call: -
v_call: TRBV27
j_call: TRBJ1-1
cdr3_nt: TGTGCCACCTCACCGGACGGCACTGAAGCTTTCTTT
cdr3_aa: CATSPDGTEAFF

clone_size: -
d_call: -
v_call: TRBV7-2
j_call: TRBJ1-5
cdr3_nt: TGTGCCAGCAGCTTATCCCCCAGAGGGGGTTATCAGCCCCAGCATTTT
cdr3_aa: CASSLSPRGGYQPQHF

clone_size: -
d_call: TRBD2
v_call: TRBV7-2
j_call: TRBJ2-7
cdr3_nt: TGTGCCAGCAGCTTAGTCCGCGGGGGGAGTGAGCAGTACTTC
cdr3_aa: CASSLVRGGSEQYF

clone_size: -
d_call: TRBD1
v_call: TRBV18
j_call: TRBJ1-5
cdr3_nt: TGTGCCAGCTCACCACGGGACAGGGGTTTTGATCAGCCCCAGCATTTT
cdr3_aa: CASSPRDRGFDQPQHF

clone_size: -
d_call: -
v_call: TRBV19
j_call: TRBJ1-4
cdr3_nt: TGTGCCAGTACCCTTACCGGGACCCTGAGGGAAAAACTGTTTTTT
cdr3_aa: CASTLTGTLREKLFF

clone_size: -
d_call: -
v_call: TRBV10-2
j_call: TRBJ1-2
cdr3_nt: TGCGCCAGCAGTGAGAGGGGTAGAGGCTATGGCTACACCTTC
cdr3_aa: CASSERGRGYGYTF

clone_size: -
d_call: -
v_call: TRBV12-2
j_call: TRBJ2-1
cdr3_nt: TGTGCAAGTCGCTTAAGAGGTGATGAGCAGTTCTTC
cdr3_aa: CASRLRGDEQFF

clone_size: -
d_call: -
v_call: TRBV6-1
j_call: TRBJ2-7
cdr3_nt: TGTGCCAGCAGTGAAGGAACCGACACGACCTACGAGCAGTACTTC
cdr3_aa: CASSEGTDTTYEQYF

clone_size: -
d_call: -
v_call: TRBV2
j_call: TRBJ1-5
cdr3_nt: TGTGCCAGCAGTGAGATGGGAGGGGCTGGTCAGCCCCAGCATTTT
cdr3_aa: CASSEMGGAGQPQHF

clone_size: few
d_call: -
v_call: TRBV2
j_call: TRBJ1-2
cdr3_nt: TGTGCCAGCAGTGGGGAAGTAAGTGGCTATGGCTACACCTTC
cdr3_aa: CASSGEVSGYGYTF

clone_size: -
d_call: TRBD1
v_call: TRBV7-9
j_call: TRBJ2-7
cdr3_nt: TGTGCCAGCAGCTTAACTGGGACAGGGATCTACGAGCAGTACTTC
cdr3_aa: CASSLTGTGIYEQYF

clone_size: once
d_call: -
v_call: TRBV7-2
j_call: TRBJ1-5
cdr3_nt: TGTGCCAGCAGCTTAGACATCGGGCAGCCCCAGCATTTT
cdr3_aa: CASSLDIGQPQHF

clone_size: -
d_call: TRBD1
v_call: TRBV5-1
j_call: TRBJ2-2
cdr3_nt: TGCGCCAGCAGCCAGCCGACAGGGACAACCGGGGAGCTGTTTTTT
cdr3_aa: CASSQPTGTTGELFF

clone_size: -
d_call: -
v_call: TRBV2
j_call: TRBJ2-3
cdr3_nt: TGTGCCAGCAGTGCGGCAGGGTTGATAACAGATACGCAGTATTTT
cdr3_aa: CASSAAGLITDTQYF

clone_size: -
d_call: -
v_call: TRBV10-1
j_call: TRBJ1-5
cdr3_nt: TGCGCCAGCAGTGAGACCCGGGGGCAGCCCCAGCATTTT
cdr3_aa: CASSETRGQPQHF

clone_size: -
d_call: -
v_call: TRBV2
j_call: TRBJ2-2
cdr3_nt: TGTGCCAGCAGTGGATCGATGCCGAGTGCCGGGGAGCTGTTTTTT
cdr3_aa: CASSGSMPSAGELFF

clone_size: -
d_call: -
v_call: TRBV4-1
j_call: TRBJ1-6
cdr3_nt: TGCGCCAGCAGCCAAGGCCGACAGGCCAACTATAATTCACCCCTCCACTTT
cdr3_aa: CASSQGRQANYNSPLHF

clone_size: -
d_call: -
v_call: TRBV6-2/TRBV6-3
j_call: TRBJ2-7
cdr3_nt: TGTGCCAGCACCCCCCGGCTAGCCTACGAGCAGTACTTC
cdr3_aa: CASTPRLAYEQYF

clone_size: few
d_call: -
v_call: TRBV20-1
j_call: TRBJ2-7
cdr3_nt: TGCAGTGCTAGGGAGCAGTACTTC
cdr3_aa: CSAREQYF

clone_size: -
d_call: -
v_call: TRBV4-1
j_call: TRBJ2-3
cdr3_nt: TGCGCCAGCAGCCAAGAGGGGAGAACTCCGCGGAGTACGCAGTATTTT
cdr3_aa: CASSQEGRTPRSTQYF

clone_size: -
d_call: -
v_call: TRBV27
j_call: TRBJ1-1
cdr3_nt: TGTGCCAGCAGGGGACGGGCGACAGTTAACACTGAAGCTTTCTTT
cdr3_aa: CASRGRATVNTEAFF

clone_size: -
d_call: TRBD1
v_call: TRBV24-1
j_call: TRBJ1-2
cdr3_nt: TGTGCCACCAGTACAGGGGACGGCTATGGCTACACCTTC
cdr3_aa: CATSTGDGYGYTF

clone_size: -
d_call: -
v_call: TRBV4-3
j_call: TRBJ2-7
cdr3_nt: TGCGCCAGCAGCCTAGGGCCTGCCTACGAGCAGTACTTC
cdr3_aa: CASSLGPAYEQYF

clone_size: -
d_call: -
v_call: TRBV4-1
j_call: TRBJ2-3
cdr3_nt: TGCGCCAGCAGCCAAGATTGGCATGCGCAGTATTTT
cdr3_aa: CASSQDWHAQYF

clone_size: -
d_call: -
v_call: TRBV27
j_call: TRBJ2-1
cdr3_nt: TGTGCCAGCAGTTTTATGGGGGATGAGCAGTTCTTC
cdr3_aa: CASSFMGDEQFF

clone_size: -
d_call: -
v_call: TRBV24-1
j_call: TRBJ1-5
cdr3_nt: TGTGCCACCTACCTCTTACAAGGGGGTCAGCCCCAGCATTTT
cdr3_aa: CATYLLQGGQPQHF

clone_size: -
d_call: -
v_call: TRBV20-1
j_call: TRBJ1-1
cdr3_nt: TGCAGTGCTAGAGGGGCTGGGGGGTTTTTT
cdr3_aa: CSARGAGGFF

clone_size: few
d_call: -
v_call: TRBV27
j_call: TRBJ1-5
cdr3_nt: TGTGCCAGCAGTTCCGGTGGTCAGCCCCAGCATTTT
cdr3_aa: CASSSGGQPQHF

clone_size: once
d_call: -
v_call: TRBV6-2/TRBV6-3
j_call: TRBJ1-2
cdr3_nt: TGTGCCAGCAGTCCAGGGTCAGCTAACTATGGCTACACCTTC
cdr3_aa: CASSPGSANYGYTF

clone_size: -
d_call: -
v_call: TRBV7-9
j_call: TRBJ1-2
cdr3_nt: TGTGCCAGCAGCTCCTCCACAGGACGGATCTATGGCTACACCTTC
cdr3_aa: CASSSSTGRIYGYTF

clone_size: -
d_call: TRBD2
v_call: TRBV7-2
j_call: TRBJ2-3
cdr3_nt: TGTGCCAGCAGTTGGAGGTCTAGCGGGGGAAGGACAGATACGCAGTATTTT
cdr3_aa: CASSWRSSGGRTDTQYF

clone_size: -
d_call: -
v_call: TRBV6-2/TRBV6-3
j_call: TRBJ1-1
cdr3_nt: TGTGCCAGCAGTCGAGACACTCCGAACACTGAAGCTTTCTTT
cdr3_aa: CASSRDTPNTEAFF

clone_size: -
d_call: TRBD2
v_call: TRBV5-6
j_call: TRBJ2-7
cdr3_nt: TGTGCCAGCAGCTTGGGTAGCGGGAGAAGCTACGAGCAGTACTTC
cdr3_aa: CASSLGSGRSYEQYF

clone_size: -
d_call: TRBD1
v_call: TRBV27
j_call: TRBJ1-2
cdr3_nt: TGTGCCAGCAGAGGGACAGGATACGGCTACACCTTC
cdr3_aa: CASRGTGYGYTF

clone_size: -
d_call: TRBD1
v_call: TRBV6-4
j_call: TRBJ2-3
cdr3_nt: TGTGCCAGCAGTGACACAGGGGGCACAGATACGCAGTATTTT
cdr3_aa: CASSDTGGTDTQYF

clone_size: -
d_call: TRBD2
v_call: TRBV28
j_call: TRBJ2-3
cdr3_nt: TGTGCCAGCAGTCTTCTAGCGGGATCCACAGATACGCAGTATTTT
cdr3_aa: CASSLLAGSTDTQYF

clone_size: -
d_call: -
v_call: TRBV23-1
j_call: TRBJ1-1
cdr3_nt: TGCGCCAGCAGTCAACTTAGTCCTGTGAACACTGAAGCTTTCTTT
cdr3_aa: CASSQLSPVNTEAFF

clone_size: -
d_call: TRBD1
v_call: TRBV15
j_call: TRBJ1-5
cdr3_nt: TGTGCCACCAGCGCCCGACAGGGTAGCAATCAGCCCCAGCATTTT
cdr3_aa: CATSARQGSNQPQHF

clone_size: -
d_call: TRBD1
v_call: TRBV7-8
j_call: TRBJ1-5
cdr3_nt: TGTGCCAGCAGCCAAACCCCGGGACAGGGGTTGTCCATCTCCTTCTATAGCAATCAGCCCCAGCATTTT
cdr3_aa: CASSQTPGQGLSISFYSNQPQHF

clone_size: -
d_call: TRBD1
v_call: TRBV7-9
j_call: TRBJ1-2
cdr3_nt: TGTGCCAGCAGCGCCTGGGACAGTGCCTCCCCCGGGGGCTACACCTTC
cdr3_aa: CASSAWDSASPGGYTF

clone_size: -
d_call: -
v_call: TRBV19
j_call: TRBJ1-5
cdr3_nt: TGTGCCAGTAGTATAGGAACGTGGCCCCAGCATTTT
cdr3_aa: CASSIGTWPQHF

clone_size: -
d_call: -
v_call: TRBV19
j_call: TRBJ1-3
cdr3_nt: TGTGCCAGACCAACAGGGATTCTAGTTAGAAACACCATATATTTT
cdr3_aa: CARPTGILVRNTIYF

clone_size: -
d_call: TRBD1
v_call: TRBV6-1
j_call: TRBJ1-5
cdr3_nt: TGTGCCAGCAGTGAGAAGTTGACAGGGGTTCCTTATAGCAATCAGCCCCAGCATTTT
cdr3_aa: CASSEKLTGVPYSNQPQHF

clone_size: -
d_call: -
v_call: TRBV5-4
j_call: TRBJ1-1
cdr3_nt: TGTGCCAGCAGCAGTGTGGACCTGAACACTGAAGCTTTCTTT
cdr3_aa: CASSSVDLNTEAFF

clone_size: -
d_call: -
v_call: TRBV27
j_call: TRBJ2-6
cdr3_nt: TGTGCCAGCCGGGCTTGGCAGGGGGGCCTTAGGAGAGACTCTGGGGCCAACGTCCTGACTTTC
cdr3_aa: CASRAWQGGLRRDSGANVLTF

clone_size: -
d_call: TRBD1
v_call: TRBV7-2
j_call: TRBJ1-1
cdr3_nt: TGTGCCAGCAGCTCCCGACAGGGGGCATGGGGCTCTGAAGCTTTCTTT
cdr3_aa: CASSSRQGAWGSEAFF

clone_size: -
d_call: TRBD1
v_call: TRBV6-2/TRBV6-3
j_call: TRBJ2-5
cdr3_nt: TGTGCCAGCAGTTACTCCGGGACAGGGGCTTGGGAGACCCAGTACTTC
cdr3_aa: CASSYSGTGAWETQYF

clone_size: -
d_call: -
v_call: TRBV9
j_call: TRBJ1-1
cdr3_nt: TGTGCCAGCAGCCCCTCGGGATGGATGAACACTGAAGCTTTCTTT
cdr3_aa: CASSPSGWMNTEAFF

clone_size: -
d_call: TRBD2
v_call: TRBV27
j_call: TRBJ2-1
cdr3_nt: TGTGCCAGCACCCTACGGCCTAGCGGCCTGTACAATGAGCAGTTCTTC
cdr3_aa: CASTLRPSGLYNEQFF

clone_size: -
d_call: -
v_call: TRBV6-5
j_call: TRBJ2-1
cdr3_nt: TGTGCCAGCAGTTACCAGGGCCCTAGCTCCTACAATGAGCAGTTCTTC
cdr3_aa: CASSYQGPSSYNEQFF

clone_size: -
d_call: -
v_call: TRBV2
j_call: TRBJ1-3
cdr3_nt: TGTGCCAGCACGGAGACGAACTCTGGAAACACCATATATTTT
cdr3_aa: CASTETNSGNTIYF

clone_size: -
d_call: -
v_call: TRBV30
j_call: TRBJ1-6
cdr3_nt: TGTGCCTGGGGGGGGTCCACCTATAATTCACCCCTCCACTTT
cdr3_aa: CAWGGSTYNSPLHF

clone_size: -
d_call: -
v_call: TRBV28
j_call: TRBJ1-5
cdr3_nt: TGTGCCAGCAGTCCCGGACCCAATCAGCCCCAGCATTTT
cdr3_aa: CASSPGPNQPQHF

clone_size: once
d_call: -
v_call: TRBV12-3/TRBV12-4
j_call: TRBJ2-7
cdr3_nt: TGTGCCAGCAATACACGGAGCTACGAGCAGTACTTC
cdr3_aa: CASNTRSYEQYF

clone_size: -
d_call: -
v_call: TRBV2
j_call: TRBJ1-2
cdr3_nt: TGTGCCAGCAGTGAAGGGCCTTCAGGGCCAACCTTCTATGGCTACACCTTC
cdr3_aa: CASSEGPSGPTFYGYTF

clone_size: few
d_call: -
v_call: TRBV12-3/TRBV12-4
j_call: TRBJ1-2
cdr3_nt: TGTGCCAGCAGTTTAGAAGGTTTCTATGGCTACACCTTC
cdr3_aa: CASSLEGFYGYTF